This TCR beta chain was sequenced during a study of CD8 T cells in ankylosing spondylitis. The study's findings and limits: Some of the motif variants had earlier been found in reactive arthritis patients' fluid and blood. Researchers report that disease-linked clones proved CD8+ and relatively rare in peripheral blood. The study looked at matched synovial fluid samples from ankylosing spondylitis patients. Disease-linked clones were reported to be significantly enriched there. What appeared characteristic of ankylosing spondylitis blood was a TCR beta motif of 7 or 8 highly homologous variants.

This clonotype was recorded a few times. Its antigen is unidentified. Researchers built TCR beta libraries using quantitative 5'-RACE with molecular barcodes. TCRdb used MiXCR to reprocess the 5' RACE reads, holding one entry per CDR3 protein. The data show roughly 670,000 distinct CDR3 sequences, under 20% seen once. V shed 5 bases, J shed 5 bases, and the junction held 19 bases outside the gene matches. The CDR3 is 19 residues long. Germline V gives CDR1 SGDLS, CDR2 YYNGEE. This receptor was obtained from a male donor with ankylosing spondylitis. Sequenced: blood, either unsorted or a sorted T cell fraction (not recorded which). The J gene is TRBJ2-2, the V gene TRBV9; 9 bases match TRBD1. The DNA for the CDR3 is TGTGCCAGCAGACATAGGAGTTCCATCGGACAGGGGAAGACCGGGGAGCTGTTTTTT. Protein product: CASRHRSSIGQGKTGELFF.